This T cell receptor beta chain comes out of a study of blood T cells in healthy people across ages. This clonotype was seen more than once but under ten times. The CDR3 covers 14 residues. Germline CDR1 reads SGHAT; CDR2 reads FQNNGV. A second PCR, run for about 7 to 11 cycles, used a sample-barcoded 5' primer plus a J-beta primer mix. TCRdb recomputed calls from the 5' RACE reads with MiXCR, one row per CDR3 protein. The sample has about 510,000 distinct CDR3 sequences; roughly a quarter are singletons. These same data were also listed under a study on T cells of mothers and their children. That study reports: No T cell clones of persistent microchimeric origin were detected.

What was sequenced was blood. The sequence was collected from a boy aged 2 to 9 in good health. The rearrangement joins TRBV11-2 to TRBJ2-5; either TRBD1 or TRBD2 may supply D (5 bases each). The tail of the sequence fits TRBJ2-7 better, so the J call may be wrong. The DNA of the CDR3 is TGTGCCAGCAGCCGGGACGGCTACTCCTACGAGCAGTACTTC. Protein: CASSRDGYSYEQYF.